Each of the 15 T cell receptor beta chains below was sequenced from the same sample in a study of blood T cell repertoires in COVID-19. Assay: immunoSEQ multiplex PCR; the TCRdb copy retains only in-frame clones and omits some. The data show roughly 460,000 clones, around 90% seen once. Sequencing was done on a sample of peripheral blood. The receptors shown here come from a young man with COVID-19, enrolled during active disease.

The CDR3 region has the DNA TGTGCCAGCAGCCCGGGACTAGCGGGAGCGGGTGGTACGCAGTATTTT. Translation: CASSPGLAGAGGTQYF. The chain couples TRBV3-1 (or the pseudogene TRBV3-2) to TRBJ2-3; 14 positions agree with TRBD2. Germline V gene sequence: CDR1 LGHDT, CDR2 YNNKEL (reference sequence). The CDR3 sequence is 16 residues long. The V and J ends lost 4 bases and 8 bases, in that order; junction bases with no gene match: 8.

The J gene is TRBJ2-3, the V gene TRBV12-5; a possible D gene is TRBD2 (6 bases). The CDR3 length is 19 residues. The V end was cut by 1 base, the J end by 0 bases, with 20 bases between. Germline lookup yields CDR1 LGHNT and CDR2 FRNRAP. This CDR3 is CASGLETSGADYSTDTQYF. Here the CDR3 DNA reads TGTGCTAGTGGTTTGGAGACTAGTGGGGCGGACTATAGCACAGATACGCAGTATTTT.

This chain connects TRBV29-1 to TRBJ1-3; no firm D call. The V end was cut by 7 bases, the J end by 0 bases, with 16 bases between. The CDR3 loop spans 15 amino acids. CDR1 and CDR2 (germline): SQVTM, ANQGSEA. CDR3 sequence (DNA): TGCAGCGCCGTAGCGCAGCGTAGCTCTGGAAACACCATATATTTT. Translation: CSAVAQRSSGNTIYF.

This rearrangement joins TRBV5-1 to TRBJ1-4, with D possibly TRBD1 on 5 matching bases. CDR3 length: 14 residues. CDR1 is SGHRS, CDR2 YFSETQ, per germline. V lost 3 bases, J lost 4 bases, and 10 bases lay in between. CDR3 loop: CASSYGTLNEKLFF. CDR3 DNA sequence: TGCGCCAGCAGCTACGGGACTCTTAATGAAAAACTGTTTTTT.

This chain links TRBV3-1 (or the pseudogene TRBV3-2) with TRBJ2-4; D might be TRBD1 (5 bases). The CDR3 has 15 amino acids. Trimming left V 0 bases short and J 4 bases short, with 10 bases between. Germline V gene data show CDR1 as LGHDT and CDR2 as YNNKEL (reference sequence). CDR3 protein: CASSQDYTGKNIQYF. For the CDR3, the DNA is TGTGCCAGCAGCCAAGATTATACAGGTAAAAACATTCAGTACTTC.

The chain employs TRBV7-9 and TRBJ2-2; no clear D gene. Between the trimmed V and J ends, which lost 5 bases and 7 bases, there was a span of 17 bases. This CDR3 is 15 amino acids long. CDR1 SEHNR and CDR2 FQNEAQ come from the germline V gene (reference sequence). The CDR3 sequence is CASSAHPGFGGELFF. CDR3 in DNA: TGTGCCAGCAGCGCCCACCCCGGGTTTGGCGGGGAGCTGTTTTTT. The whole variable domain, filled in from reference TRBV7-9 and TRBJ2-2, reads DTGVSQNPRHKITKRGQNVTFRCDPISEHNRLYWYRQTLGQGPEFLTYFQNEAQLEKSRLLSDRFSAERPKGSFSTLEIQRTEQGDSAMYLCASSAHPGFGGELFFGEGSRLTVL.

The chain employs TRBV6-5 and TRBJ2-7; the match to TRBD1 covers 8 bases. Trimming at V came to 6 bases and at J to 2 bases, leaving 9 bases not matched to a gene. The germline CDR1 and CDR2 sequences are MNHEY and SVGAGI. CDR3 length: 15 amino acids. CDR3 in amino acids: CASSLGDRSPYEQYF. For the CDR3, the DNA is TGTGCCAGCAGCCTAGGGGACAGGTCCCCCTACGAGCAGTACTTC.

The V and J genes are TRBV6-6 and TRBJ2-7; 11 bases are shared with TRBD2. The CDR3 is made up of 14 amino acids. Germline CDR1 MNHNY, CDR2 SVGAGI (reference sequence). Unmatched junction bases numbered 4, after V lost 5 bases and J lost 4 bases. CDR3 loop: CASSARLAGYEQYF. DNA for the CDR3: TGTGCCAGCAGTGCCAGACTAGCGGGGTACGAGCAGTACTTC.

The chain joins TRBV6-6 to TRBJ2-7; TRBD1 matches 10 bases. This CDR3 is built from 14 residues. The germline V gene encodes CDR1 MNHNY and CDR2 SVGAGI (reference sequence). Losses at the gene ends were 5 bases for V and 4 bases for J; bases not matched to a gene: 5. The CDR3 DNA reads as TGTGCCAGCAGTGACAGGGGGCCCTTTTACGAGCAGTACTTC. The encoded protein is CASSDRGPFYEQYF.

V is TRBV7-9 and J is TRBJ1-6; possibly TRBD1 for D (5 bases). Germline V gene lookup returns CDR1 SEHNR and CDR2 FQNEAQ (reference sequence). Trimming took off 5 bases at V and 8 bases at J, with 13 bases between the two ends. The CDR3 sequence is 14 residues long. The CDR3: CASSQVTGDSPLHF. CDR3 nucleotides: TGTGCCAGCAGCCAAGTAACGGGGGATTCACCCCTCCACTTT.

This chain's CDR3 is CATSDSTGKGQGIQYF. The CDR3 nucleotides are TGTGCCACCAGTGATTCAACAGGGAAGGGACAGGGCATTCAGTACTTC. The V gene is TRBV24-1, the J gene TRBJ2-4; 9 bases agree with TRBD1. Looked up from germline, CDR1 is KGHDR and CDR2 is SFDVKD. Trimming removed 2 bases from V and 9 bases from J; junction bases left unmatched: 10. CDR3 length: 16 amino acids.

The count of this clone is one. The chain joins TRBV4-1 to TRBJ2-5; 11 positions agree with TRBD2. The germline CDR1 and CDR2 sequences are MGHRA and YSYEKL. Germline trimming cut 3 bases from V and 2 bases from J; bases unmatched to any gene: 5. This CDR3 has 16 residues. The CDR3 region has the DNA TGCGCCAGCAGCCAGTTAGCGGGAGGGTGGCAAGAGACCCAGTACTTC. Its translation: CASSQLAGGWQETQYF.

The V call is TRBV10-3, the J call TRBJ1-5; D is undetermined. Germline V CDR1 and CDR2: ENHRY, SYGVKD. The CDR3 contains 14 residues. V lost 4 bases to trimming and J lost 2 bases, with 9 bases between them. CDR3 residues: CAISAAGGNQPQHF. Written as DNA, the CDR3 is TGTGCCATCAGTGCGGCCGGGGGCAATCAGCCCCAGCATTTT.

The chain combines TRBV2 with TRBJ2-7; possibly TRBD1 for D (6 bases). The germline CDR1 and CDR2 sequences are SNHLY and FYNNEI. The CDR3 loop spans 12 amino acids. Trimming took off 6 bases at V and 4 bases at J, with 10 bases between the two ends. The CDR3 protein is CASSRGEYEQYF. The CDR3 nucleotides read TGTGCCAGCAGCAGGGGCGAGTACGAGCAGTACTTC.

V usage is TRBV28 and J usage is TRBJ1-2; 8 positions agree with TRBD1. The CDR3 loop spans 13 amino acids. The V and J ends lost 5 bases and 8 bases, in that order; junction bases with no gene match: 7. Germline-derived CDR1 and CDR2 are MDHEN and SYDVKM. The DNA of the CDR3 is TGTGCCAGCAGTCCGGGGGACAGGACGGGCTACACCTTC. The encoded protein is CASSPGDRTGYTF.